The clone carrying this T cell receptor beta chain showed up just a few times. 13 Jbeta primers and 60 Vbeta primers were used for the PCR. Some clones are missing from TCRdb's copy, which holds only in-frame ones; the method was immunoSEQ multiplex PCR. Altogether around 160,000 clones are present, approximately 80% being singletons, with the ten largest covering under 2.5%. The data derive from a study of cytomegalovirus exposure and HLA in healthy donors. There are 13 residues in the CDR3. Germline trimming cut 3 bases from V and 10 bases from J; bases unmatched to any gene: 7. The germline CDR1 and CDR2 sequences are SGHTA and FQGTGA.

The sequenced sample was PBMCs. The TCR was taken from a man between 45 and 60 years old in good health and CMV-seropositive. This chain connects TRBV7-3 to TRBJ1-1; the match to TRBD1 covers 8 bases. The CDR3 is CASSFGTGSAAFF. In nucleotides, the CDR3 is TGTGCCAGCAGCTTTGGGACAGGCTCTGCAGCTTTCTTT.